Given below is one TCR beta chain in context. Antigen specificity is unknown. UMIs incorporating a 6-nucleotide sample barcode were appended by means of template switching. cDNA encoding TCRalpha and TCRbeta underwent two nested PCRs of 16 and 9 cycles, each of which was followed by bead purification. TCRdb reprocessed the 5' RACE reads and keeps a single row for each CDR3 protein, giving no DNA. The record lists approximately 210,000 distinct CDR3 sequences, of which the ten most abundant hold 7.5% to 8%. These data are taken from a study of monozygotic twins with inflammatory bowel disease. The germline V gene has CDR1 SGHTA and CDR2 FQGNSA. The CDR3 runs 17 residues. Study results and limitations: The study found lower TCRbeta diversity (inverse Simpson) in IBD patients than in healthy co-twins. The analysis did not separate different T cell subtypes.

The chain recombines TRBV7-2 with TRBJ2-3; TCRdb's D call of TRBD2 is untestable without DNA. Sequences were obtained from blood. The receptor was isolated from a human donor with ulcerative colitis or Crohn's disease, or a healthy co-twin of an affected twin (not recorded which). The CDR3 reads CASSPWTSGSRVTTQYF.